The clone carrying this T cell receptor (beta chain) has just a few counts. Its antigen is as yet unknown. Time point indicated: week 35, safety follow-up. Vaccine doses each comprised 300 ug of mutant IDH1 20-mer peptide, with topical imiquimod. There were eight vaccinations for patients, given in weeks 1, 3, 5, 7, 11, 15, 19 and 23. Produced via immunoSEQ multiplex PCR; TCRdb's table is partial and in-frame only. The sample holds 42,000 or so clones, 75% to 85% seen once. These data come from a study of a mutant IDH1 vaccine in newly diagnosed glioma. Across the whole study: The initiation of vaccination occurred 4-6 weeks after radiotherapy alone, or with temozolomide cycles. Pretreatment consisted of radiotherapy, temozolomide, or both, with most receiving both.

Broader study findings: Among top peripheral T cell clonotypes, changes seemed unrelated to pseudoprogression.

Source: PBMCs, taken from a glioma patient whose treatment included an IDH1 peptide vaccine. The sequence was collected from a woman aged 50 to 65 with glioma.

DNA of the CDR3: TGTGCCAGCAGCCCAAGGGGTCTGGAAGAGACCCAGTACTTC. Protein product: CASSPRGLEETQYF. The chain recombines TRBV7-3 with TRBJ2-5; D perhaps matches TRBD1 (5 bases). Germline V CDR1 and CDR2: SGHTA, FQGTGA. CDR3 length: 14 amino acids. V shed 5 bases and J shed 3 bases, with 13 bases lying between them.